This T cell receptor (beta chain) derives from a study of cytomegalovirus exposure and HLA in healthy donors. Study overall: There were 65 million to 85 million unique TCRs (from HLA-typed donors) in an early data release. The study's findings and limits: Reported findings show TCR beta sequences accurately forecast HLA-A and HLA-B alleles in most subjects. As a later analysis showed, a missense DCLRE1C variant was linked to trimming of TCR beta V- and J-genes.

The CDR3 is made up of 14 amino acids. V gave up 5 bases and J gave up 4 bases, with 15 bases separating them. The germline gives CDR1 MDHEN, CDR2 SYDVKM. Details on this clone: Its antigen is still unknown.

Primers included in the PCR were 60 Vbeta and 13 Jbeta primers. Measured with immunoSEQ multiplex PCR; TCRdb has only the in-frame clones, and not every one. The sample records 90,000 to 140,000 clones, roughly 79% being singletons. The sequenced sample consisted of PBMCs. The rearrangement joins TRBV28 to TRBJ2-7; maybe TRBD1 (6 bases). This clonotype originated in a male donor in good health and CMV-seronegative. As DNA, the CDR3 is TGTGCCAGCAGTCAACCGGGACATAGTTACGAGCAGTACTTC. It codes for CASSQPGHSYEQYF. Based on the CDR3 plus reference TRBV28 and TRBJ2-7, the full variable domain is DVKVTQSSRYLVKRTGEKVFLECVQDMDHENMFWYRQDPGLGLRLIYFSYDVKMKEKGDIPEGYSVSREKKERFSLILESASTNQTSMYLCASSQPGHSYEQYFGPGTRLTVT.